Listed here are 25 T cell receptor beta chains from one sample, sequenced in a study of regulatory dendritic cells for organ transplantation listed by TCRdb under 2017. The library was built by means of the immunoSEQ multiplex PCR assay. TCRdb mirrors the immuneACCESS table, restricted to in-frame sequences. Some clones are absent from its copies; in checked studies, under half trace to an unresolved V gene, and the reason for the others is unknown. The sample data list roughly 12,000 clones, and roughly 69% of these were observed just once. The ten largest make up 0.63% of the sample. Sorted T cell subsets were CFSE-labeled and co-cultured for 4 to 6 days with allogeneic regulatory or mature dendritic cells at a 1:10 DC:T ratio. These TCRs are of unknown antigen specificity. The sequencing input was naive CD4+ T cells from blood cultured with regulatory dendritic cells. This specimen's cell subset or site label, per the study, means: CD45RA+ naive T cells. The receptor source for this set is a human donor in good health.

V usage is TRBV7-2 and J usage is TRBJ1-2; D might be TRBD1 (6 bases). The germline CDR1 and CDR2 sequences are SGHTA and FQGNSA. The germline V and J ends were trimmed by 2 bases and 6 bases, with 10 bases remaining between them. CDR3 size: 13 residues. The CDR3 DNA is TGTGCCAGCAGCTTAAACAGGGTAGATGGCTACACCTTC. Its translation is CASSLNRVDGYTF.

CDR3 amino acids: CASSSDNSYNEQFF. DNA for the CDR3: TGCGCCAGCAGCTCGGACAACTCATACAATGAGCAGTTCTTC. This chain joins TRBV5-1 and TRBJ2-1; a weak D match, TRBD1 (5 bases). Trimming shortened V by 3 bases and J by 4 bases, and 11 bases separated the two germline ends. CDR1 is SGHRS and CDR2 is YFSETQ in the germline V gene. The CDR3 is 14 residues long.

The V call is TRBV5-4, the J call TRBJ2-5, with D perhaps matching TRBD2 (6 bases). The CDR3 extends over 13 amino acids. Trimming removed 2 bases at V and 2 bases at J, with 7 bases between. Germline CDR1 reads SGHNT; CDR2 reads YYREEE (reference sequence). The CDR3, as DNA: TGTGCCAGCAGCTTTGCGGGGCAAGAGACCCAGTACTTC. This translates into CASSFAGQETQYF. The variable domain in full, completed from reference TRBV5-4 and TRBJ2-5, reads ETGVTQSPTHLIKTRGQQVTLRCSSQSGHNTVSWYQQALGQGPQFIFQYYREEENGRGNFPPRFSGLQFPNYSSELNVNALELDDSALYLCASSFAGQETQYFGPGTRLLVL.

The chain combines TRBV6-5 with TRBJ1-4; 7 bases align to TRBD1. The CDR3 extends over 15 amino acids. Germline V CDR1 and CDR2: MNHEY, SVGAGI. The V and J ends lost 6 bases and 4 bases, in that order; junction bases with no gene match: 8. CDR3 sequence reads: CASRENRGYNEKLFF. The CDR3 DNA is TGTGCCAGCAGGGAAAACAGGGGATATAATGAAAAACTGTTTTTT.

This clone was picked up a small number of times. This rearrangement joins TRBV4-3 to TRBJ1-2; no reliable D call. The CDR3 is 15 amino acids. The ends were cut back, 0 bases at V and 4 bases at J, with 12 bases in the middle. Germline-derived CDR1 and CDR2 are LGHNA and YSLEER. DNA for the CDR3: TGCGCCAGCAGCCAAGATTTCCAGGCAGTCTATGGCTACACCTTC. Amino acid sequence: CASSQDFQAVYGYTF.

This clone turned up a few times. The rearrangement uses TRBV7-2 and TRBJ1-1, with TRBD1 as a possible D gene (6 bases). Germline-derived CDR1 and CDR2 are SGHTA and FQGNSA. The CDR3 is 15 residues long. V lost 5 bases to trimming and J lost 4 bases, with 17 bases between them. DNA of the CDR3: TGTGCCAGCAGCCTTGCCGGGGGGCTGGGCACTGAAGCTTTCTTT. It yields the protein CASSLAGGLGTEAFF.

This clone occurred a few times. The chain uses TRBV7-2 and TRBJ1-6, with D possibly being TRBD1 (6 bases). Trimming removed 5 bases at V and 12 bases at J, with 17 bases between. The germline V gene has CDR1 SGHTA and CDR2 FQGNSA. The CDR3 is 14 residues long. The CDR3 loop is CASSLDRFREPLHF. DNA of the CDR3: TGTGCCAGCAGCCTCGACAGGTTCCGGGAACCCCTCCACTTT.

The V gene is TRBV9, the J gene TRBJ2-1; 12 bases are shared with TRBD2. CDR3 length: 17 amino acids. Germline V gene data show CDR1 as SGDLS and CDR2 as YYNGEE. J gave up 5 bases and V 0 bases, and 6 bases lay outside the gene matches. The CDR3 loop is CASSVALLAGGDNEQFF. The CDR3 nucleotides read TGTGCCAGCAGCGTAGCTTTACTAGCGGGGGGCGACAATGAGCAGTTCTTC.

The CDR3 here is CAIRDRDKSGYTF. CDR3 nucleotide sequence: TGTGCCATCAGGGACAGGGATAAAAGTGGCTACACCTTC. V usage is TRBV10-3 and J usage is TRBJ1-2; 8 nucleotides line up with TRBD1. With 6 bases clipped from V and 7 bases from J, the junction kept 7 bases outside the gene matches. Germline-derived CDR1 and CDR2 are ENHRY and SYGVKD. This CDR3 comprises 13 residues.

The rearrangement links TRBV2 to TRBJ1-2, with 8 bases fitting TRBD1. Germline CDR1 is SNHLY and CDR2 is FYNNEI. The CDR3 is 14 amino acids. The V gene end was trimmed by 6 bases and the J gene end by 6 bases; junction bases not matched to a gene: 9. In nucleotides, the CDR3 is TGTGCCAGCAGGGCCGGGACAGGACGTCATGGCTACACCTTC. Its protein is CASRAGTGRHGYTF.

This clone has only a few counts. The chain is built from TRBV18 and TRBJ1-4; 7 bases are a match to TRBD1. V lost 6 bases and J lost 7; bases outside the gene matches: 5. The germline gives CDR1 KGHSH, CDR2 LQKENI. This CDR3 is 13 amino acids long. CDR3 sequence reads: CASSRDSSEKLFF. In DNA, the CDR3 is TGTGCCAGCTCCCGGGACAGTAGTGAAAAACTGTTTTTT.

V and J are TRBV9 and TRBJ1-3; possibly TRBD1 for D (6 bases). Looked up from germline, CDR1 is SGDLS and CDR2 is YYNGEE. The CDR3 is 16 amino acids. V was cut by 4 bases and J by 2 bases, with 16 bases left in between. The CDR3 region is CASSFRGGGTGNTIYF. In nucleotides, the CDR3 is TGTGCCAGCAGCTTTCGTGGGGGGGGCACTGGAAACACCATATATTTT.

This chain joins TRBV5-1 and TRBJ1-4; 7 bases fit TRBD1. Germline assignment: CDR1 SGHRS and CDR2 YFSETQ. CDR3 size: 14 residues. The trim removed 3 bases at V and 2 bases at J, leaving 1 base unmatched. The CDR3 bases are TGCGCCAGCAGCTCACAGGGGACTAATGAAAAACTGTTTTTT. This codes for CASSSQGTNEKLFF.

The chain links TRBV6-6 to TRBJ2-3; D may be TRBD1 (6 bases). V lost 2 bases, J lost 4 bases, and 10 bases lay in between. Germline V CDR1 and CDR2: MNHNY, SVGAGI (reference sequence). CDR3 length: 14 residues. The chain's CDR3 is CASSYLQGADTQYF. CDR3 coding DNA: TGTGCCAGCAGTTACCTACAGGGAGCAGATACGCAGTATTTT.

This clone has just one count. This chain links TRBV14 with TRBJ1-1, with D possibly matching TRBD1 (6 bases). Per germline, CDR1 SGHDN and CDR2 FVKESK. The CDR3 contains 15 residues. V shed 6 bases and J shed 2 bases, with 16 bases lying between them. CDR3 in amino acids: CASSQTQGLNTEAFF. The CDR3, as DNA: TGTGCCAGCAGTCAGACACAGGGTCTTAACACTGAAGCTTTCTTT.

The chain employs TRBV11-3 and TRBJ1-6, with 10 bases identical to TRBD1. CDR1 is SGHNT and CDR2 is YENEEA in the germline V gene. After removal of 6 bases from V and 14 bases from J, the junction contained 13 bases not matched to a gene. The CDR3 has 15 residues. The CDR3 spells CASRSGGQGSLALHF. Here the CDR3 DNA reads TGTGCCAGCAGATCGGGGGGACAGGGGTCTTTGGCCCTCCACTTT.

The chain is built from TRBV11-2 and TRBJ2-3; D not resolved. The germline V gene has CDR1 SGHAT and CDR2 FQNNGV. The CDR3 contains 13 residues. V lost 4 bases and J 8 bases, leaving 13 bases between the germline ends. The DNA of the CDR3 is TGTGCCAGCAGCTATGACACCCACCGTACGCAGTATTTT. This gives the protein CASSYDTHRTQYF.

CDR3 residues: CASSLFGTGINQPQHF. The DNA for the CDR3 is TGTGCCAGCAGTTTATTTGGGACAGGGATTAATCAGCCCCAGCATTTT. This chain links TRBV27 with TRBJ1-5, with 9 bases aligning to TRBD1. This CDR3 contains 16 residues. CDR1 MNHEY and CDR2 SMNVEV come from the germline V gene (reference sequence). J gave up 4 bases and V 1 base, and 5 bases lay outside the gene matches.

The chain employs TRBV5-1 and TRBJ2-1; tentatively, D is TRBD1 (5 bases). The CDR3 runs 12 residues. Germline CDR1 reads SGHRS; CDR2 reads YFSETQ. The V end was cut by 0 bases, the J end by 15 bases, with 13 bases between. The CDR3 DNA sequence: TGCGCCAGCAGCTTGGCCGCTGGGGCCCGGTTCTTC. Protein product: CASSLAAGARFF.

The chain combines TRBV21-1 with TRBJ1-5; the table's D gene call, TRBD1, was not cross checked with the DNA. TRBV21-1 is listed as a pseudogene. The CDR3 contains 13 residues. In nucleotides, the CDR3 is TGTGCCAGCATAGGGACAGGGCATCAGCCCCAGCATTTT. It codes for CASIGTGHQPQHF.

This clone has just a few counts. V and J are TRBV7-3 and TRBJ1-4, with 8 bases fitting TRBD1. Germline V gene data show CDR1 as SGHTA and CDR2 as FQGTGA. CDR3 length: 15 amino acids. V lost 5 bases to trimming and J lost 5 bases; unmatched junction nucleotides: 7. This chain's CDR3 is CASSPGQGPNEKLFF. The CDR3 nucleotides are TGTGCCAGCAGCCCAGGACAGGGACCAAATGAAAAACTGTTTTTT.

The chain uses TRBV11-2 and TRBJ2-7, with 7 nucleotides matching TRBD1. Trimming took 5 bases from V and 0 from J; bases not matched to a gene: 7. Germline V gives CDR1 SGHAT, CDR2 FQNNGV. The CDR3 extends over 15 amino acids. The CDR3 sequence is CASSIEDRISYEQYF. In DNA, the CDR3 is TGTGCCAGCAGCATTGAGGACAGGATCTCCTACGAGCAGTACTTC. Based on the CDR3 plus reference TRBV11-2 and TRBJ2-7, the full variable domain is EAGVAQSPRYKIIEKRQSVAFWCNPISGHATLYWYQQILGQGPKLLIQFQNNGVVDDSQLPKDRFSAERLKGVDSTLKIQPAKLEDSAVYLCASSIEDRISYEQYFGPGTRLTVT.

The sample holds one count of this clone. This chain uses TRBV11-2 with TRBJ1-2; 7 positions agree with TRBD1. The J segment lost 2 bases and the V segment lost 0 bases, leaving 3 bases of the junction unmatched. CDR1 and CDR2 from the germline V gene are SGHAT and FQNNGV. This CDR3 contains 15 residues. DNA of the CDR3: TGTGCCAGCAGCTTAGAGGCAGGGGGAAACTATGGCTACACCTTC. Its translation is CASSLEAGGNYGYTF.

The gene calls are TRBV28 and TRBJ1-1, with 8 bases lining up with TRBD1. From germline, CDR1 is MDHEN and CDR2 SYDVKM. V lost 6 bases and J lost 4; bases outside the gene matches: 7. This CDR3 contains 14 residues. Here the CDR3 DNA reads TGTGCCAGCAGACGCAGGGGGCTCAGCACTGAAGCTTTCTTT. It codes for CASRRRGLSTEAFF. The full variable domain, with the rest looked up from reference TRBV28 and TRBJ1-1, is DVKVTQSSRYLVKRTGEKVFLECVQDMDHENMFWYRQDPGLGLRLIYFSYDVKMKEKGDIPEGYSVSREKKERFSLILESASTNQTSMYLCASRRRGLSTEAFFGQGTRLTVV.

This chain connects TRBV5-1 to TRBJ2-6, with 7 bases matching TRBD1. J gave up 2 bases and V 0 bases, and 2 bases lay outside the gene matches. The CDR3 has 16 residues. CDR1 is SGHRS and CDR2 is YFSETQ in the germline V gene. This CDR3 is CASSLGQGAGANVLTF. The DNA for the CDR3 is TGCGCCAGCAGCTTGGGGCAGGGGGCTGGGGCCAACGTCCTGACTTTC.